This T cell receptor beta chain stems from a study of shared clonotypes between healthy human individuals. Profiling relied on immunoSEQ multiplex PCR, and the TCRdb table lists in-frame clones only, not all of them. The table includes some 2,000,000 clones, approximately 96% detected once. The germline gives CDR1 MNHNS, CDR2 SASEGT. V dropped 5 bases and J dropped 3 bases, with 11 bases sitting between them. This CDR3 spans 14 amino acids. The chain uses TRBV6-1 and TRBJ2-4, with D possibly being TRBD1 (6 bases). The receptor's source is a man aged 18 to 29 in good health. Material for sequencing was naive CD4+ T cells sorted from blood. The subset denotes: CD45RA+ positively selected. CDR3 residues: CASSLQGDKNIQYF. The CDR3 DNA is TGTGCCAGCAGTTTACAGGGAGACAAAAACATTCAGTACTTC.